This record looks at one T cell receptor beta chain sequence and its context. Its recognized antigen is unknown. The input lacks base qualities; no much larger clone sits a single base away. The immunoSEQ Assay, a bias-controlled multiplex PCR, was used to amplify TCRbeta CDR3 regions from genomic DNA. The original methods were these. Within the assay, amplification of reference gene primers was used to estimate how many nucleated cells each sample contained. To quantify the absolute abundance of each unique TCRbeta CDR3 rearrangement, sequence reads were collapsed and filtered. For each sample, productive Simpson clonality was calculated as the square root of Simpson's diversity index across productive rearrangements. TCRdb holds this immuneACCESS table with in-frame rearrangements only. Some clones are missing; in checked studies, unresolved V genes explain under half, and the rest has no known cause. That table furnishes V, J and clone size, whereas the DNA furnished D and trimming. Within this sample are approximately 400,000 clones, with around nine tenths of them counted one time only. Clones ranked in the top ten supply about 1.1% of the sample.

V lost 5 bases and J lost 11 bases; the stretch between them is 16 bases long. Taken from the germline V gene, the CDR1 and CDR2 loops are SGHTA and FQGNSA. Spanning cysteine to phenylalanine, the CDR3 consists of 13 amino acids. Solely the CDR3 DNA is kept, with 39 bases framed from the first base. Enrolling through a virtual design, the prospective study's participants ranged in age from roughly 18 to 90 years and lived across 24 United States geographic areas. Cohort assignment in the prospective study relied on participant-reported clinical history from a screening survey and a study questionnaire. Recovered participants in ImmuneRACE Cohort 3 were defined by two consecutive negative NP/OP PCR tests, clearance by a healthcare professional, or resolution of symptoms. Mobile phlebotomists in the prospective study collected whole blood, serum and a nasopharyngeal or oropharyngeal swab from every participant. Prospective study participants could optionally give additional blood draws and questionnaires over an approximately 2-month period. Blood samples from the prospective study were shipped frozen or at room temperature prior to DNA extraction.

The data stem from a study of blood T cell repertoires in COVID-19 (dated by TCRdb to 2020 to 2021). For the study in its entirety: Samples covering the acute and convalescent phases of COVID-19 were provided by collaborators in the United States, Italy and Spain. The material from the prospective study consisted of cDNA or gDNA derived from T cells, B-cell-depleted T cells, or PBMCs. Deeply sampled blood TCRbeta repertoires from subjects exposed to, actively infected with, or recovered from COVID-19 were included in the dataset. A freely available public database, intended as a resource for researchers studying the immune response to SARS-CoV-2, is where the repertoires were released. Samples were obtained from the ongoing ImmuneRACE study (first 160 participants) and from some 1,300 subjects provided by 6 global collaborators. The sample metadata nearly always contained a de-identified subject ID, COVID-19 status, age in years and sex. Where available, HLA class I and class II types were taken from metadata supplied by the sample provider and were not determined by assay-based typing.

The full study reports these points: How much clinical and demographic metadata was included differed by source and by participant, and the metadata was provided uncurated.

This clonotype originated in a woman aged 18-29 years who had recovered from COVID-19. Sequences were obtained from PBMCs or T cells enriched from blood (not recorded which). The chain is made from TRBV7-2 and TRBJ1-5, with no reliable assignment of the D segment. The CDR3 loop reads CASSNLYQRTQHF. The base sequence is TGTGCCAGCAGCAATTTATACCAGCGAACCCAGCATTTT.